This TCR beta chain was documented in a study of CD8 T cells in ankylosing spondylitis. Researchers built TCR beta libraries using quantitative 5'-RACE with molecular barcodes. TCRdb used MiXCR to reprocess the 5' RACE reads, holding one entry per CDR3 protein. The repertoire has around 140,000 distinct CDR3 sequences, about an eighth of them found once; the top ten carry 4.1%. As concerns this clonotype: Its antigen is unknown.

Findings of the study overall: Some motif variants were previously reported in reactive arthritis synovial fluid and blood.

The TCR originated in a female donor with ankylosing spondylitis or in good health (not recorded which). The sample comprised blood, either unsorted or a sorted T cell fraction (not recorded which).

The DNA of the CDR3 is TGCGCCAGCAGTCTTGACGCAGCTAACTATGGCTACACCTTC. This translates into CASSLDAANYGYTF. This sequence joins TRBV5-1 and TRBJ1-2; unclear D gene. Trimming stripped 5 bases from V and 0 bases from J, with 11 bases between. The CDR3 sequence is 14 residues long. Germline V lookup: CDR1 SGHRS, CDR2 YFSETQ.